The 3 T cell receptor beta chains below were found in one sample sequenced in a study of cytomegalovirus exposure and HLA in healthy donors. A multiplex PCR was run with 60 Vbeta primers and 13 Jbeta primers. Assay used: immunoSEQ multiplex PCR; TCRdb lists only in-frame clones, some missing. The data show 100,000 to 150,000 clones, roughly 69% seen once. Sequencing was done on a sample of PBMCs. Receptors were obtained from a human donor in good health.

The CDR3 bases are TGTGCCTGGAACTTTCCAGGGTCCGCCTCCTACGAGCAGTACTTC. This gives the protein CAWNFPGSASYEQYF. The gene calls are TRBV30 and TRBJ2-7; D possibly corresponds to TRBD1 (5 bases). V lost 4 bases to trimming and J lost 0 bases, with 16 bases between them. Germline V gene data show CDR1 as GTSNPN and CDR2 as SVGIG (reference sequence). The CDR3 is 15 residues long. The full variable domain, with the rest looked up from reference TRBV30 and TRBJ2-7, is SQTIHQWPATLVQPVGSPLSLECTVEGTSNPNLYWYRQAAGRGLQLLFYSVGIGQISSEVPQNLSASRPQDRQFILSSKKLLLSDSGFYLCAWNFPGSASYEQYFGPGTRLTVT.

The chain uses TRBV6-1 and TRBJ2-7, with D perhaps matching TRBD1 (5 bases). The CDR3 sequence is 15 residues long. V gave up 2 bases and J gave up 2 bases, with 13 bases separating them. Germline V gene data show CDR1 as MNHNS and CDR2 as SASEGT. The CDR3 DNA reads TGTGCCAGCAGTGAAATTTTAGGGGTCACCTACGAGCAGTACTTC. Amino acid sequence: CASSEILGVTYEQYF.

The chain recombines TRBV6-5 with TRBJ2-7, with TRBD1 identical over 9 bases. Germline V gene sequence: CDR1 MNHEY, CDR2 SVGAGI. The CDR3 length is 14 residues. The V segment lost 2 bases and the J segment 6 bases; nucleotides outside the gene matches: 5. The CDR3 region has the DNA TGTGCCAGCAGTTACGGGGACAGGGTGTTCGAGCAGTACTTC. Protein product: CASSYGDRVFEQYF.